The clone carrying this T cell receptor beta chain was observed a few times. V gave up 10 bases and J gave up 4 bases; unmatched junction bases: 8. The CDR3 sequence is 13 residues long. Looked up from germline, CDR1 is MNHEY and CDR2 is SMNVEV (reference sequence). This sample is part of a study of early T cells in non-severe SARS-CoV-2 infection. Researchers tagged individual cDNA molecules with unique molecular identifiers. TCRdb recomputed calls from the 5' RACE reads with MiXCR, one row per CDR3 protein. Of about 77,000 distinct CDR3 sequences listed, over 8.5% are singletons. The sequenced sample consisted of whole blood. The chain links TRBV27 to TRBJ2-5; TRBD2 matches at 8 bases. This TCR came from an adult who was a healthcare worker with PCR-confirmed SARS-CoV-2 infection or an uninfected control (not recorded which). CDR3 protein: CATRGGTGETQYF. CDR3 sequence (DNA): TGTGCCACCCGGGGGGGGACGGGAGAGACCCAGTACTTC.